These 27 T cell receptor beta chains share one sample of origin, sequenced in a study of blood T cell repertoires in COVID-19. Clones were sequenced by immunoSEQ multiplex PCR, and TCRdb holds only the in-frame ones, with some missing. The repertoire includes some 140,000 clones, approximately 83% of them detected once, and about a sixth sits in the top ten. Sequences were obtained from peripheral blood. The receptors here all came from a woman aged 45-65 years who had recovered from COVID-19.

This chain joins TRBV28 and TRBJ2-1; the D gene is possibly TRBD1 (7 bases). This CDR3 is built from 16 residues. CDR1 is MDHEN, CDR2 SYDVKM, per germline. Trimming stripped 4 bases from V and 4 bases from J, with 17 bases between. CDR3 sequence reads: CASSSLSAGQYNEQFF. DNA for the CDR3: TGTGCCAGCAGTTCCCTTTCGGCGGGACAGTACAATGAGCAGTTCTTC.

The V call is TRBV7-2, the J call TRBJ1-6, with 7 positions matching TRBD1. CDR1 is SGHTA, CDR2 FQGNSA, per germline. The junction had 6 bases not matched to a gene; V was cut back by 4 bases and J by 6 bases. The CDR3 totals 15 residues. Here the CDR3 reads CASSSLRQGNSPLHF. The CDR3 DNA reads as TGTGCCAGCAGCTCGCTTAGACAGGGTAATTCACCCCTCCACTTT.

This clone was detected once. V usage is TRBV5-1 and J usage is TRBJ2-1; D possibly corresponds to TRBD2 (5 bases). CDR3 length equals 14 residues. V lost 0 bases to trimming and J lost 5 bases, with 9 bases between them. Germline values: CDR1 SGHRS, CDR2 YFSETQ. CDR3 region: CASSLAAGNNEQFF. The DNA of the CDR3 is TGCGCCAGCAGCTTGGCGGCGGGCAACAATGAGCAGTTCTTC.

This chain connects TRBV29-1 to TRBJ1-1; no clear D gene. Germline loops: CDR1 SQVTM, CDR2 ANQGSEA. The CDR3 covers 11 residues. Trimming left V 4 bases short and J 6 bases short, with 9 bases between. CDR3 residues: CSVGKDSEAFF. The CDR3 coding sequence is TGCAGCGTTGGGAAGGACTCTGAAGCTTTCTTT.

This chain uses TRBV5-5 with TRBJ2-7; 9 bases are shared with TRBD1. CDR1 SGHKS and CDR2 YYEKEE come from the germline V gene (reference sequence). The CDR3 totals 16 residues. V gave up 4 bases and J gave up 5 bases; unmatched junction bases: 13. This CDR3 reads CASSRQGQGLRDEQYF. The CDR3 DNA reads TGTGCCAGCAGCCGTCAGGGACAGGGCCTGCGGGACGAGCAGTACTTC.

This clone was seen more than once but under ten times. The gene calls are TRBV30 and TRBJ2-7; TRBD2 is a possible D gene (6 bases). Germline CDR1 GTSNPN, CDR2 SVGIG (reference sequence). V was shortened by 7 bases and J by 3 bases, with 16 bases between the two germline ends. CDR3 length: 13 residues. The CDR3 sequence is CASSRRGRYEQYF. The DNA of the CDR3 is TGTGCCTCGTCTAGGAGGGGCCGCTACGAGCAGTACTTC.

The chain joins TRBV3-1 (or the pseudogene TRBV3-2) to TRBJ1-1; no clear D gene. The CDR3 consists of 14 residues. The V end was cut by 0 bases, the J end by 5 bases, with 10 bases between. Germline CDR1 and CDR2: LGHDT and YNNKEL (reference sequence). Written as DNA, the CDR3 is TGTGCCAGCAGCCAAGACCGACAAGTGACTGAAGCTTTCTTT. Its translation is CASSQDRQVTEAFF.

The gene calls are TRBV27 and TRBJ1-5; D is uncertain. The CDR3 contains 13 residues. CDR1 MNHEY and CDR2 SMNVEV come from the germline V gene (reference sequence). V lost 8 bases and J lost 6, with 14 bases in between. CDR3 sequence reads: CASGAGRGQPQHF. CDR3 bases: TGTGCCAGCGGCGCAGGACGGGGTCAGCCCCAGCATTTT.

The chain recombines TRBV19 with TRBJ2-1; tentative D call: TRBD2 (6 bases). V gave up 5 bases and J gave up 7 bases, with 9 bases separating them. CDR1 is LNHDA and CDR2 is SQIVND in the germline V gene (reference sequence). The CDR3 totals 12 residues. CDR3: CASSPGLNEQFF. CDR3 DNA: TGTGCCAGTAGTCCGGGACTTAATGAGCAGTTCTTC.

The V and J genes are TRBV6-5 and TRBJ2-5, with 8 bases aligning to TRBD2. Germline V lookup: CDR1 MNHEY, CDR2 SVGAGI. V lost 4 bases, J lost 4 bases, and 11 bases stayed unmatched. CDR3 length: 16 amino acids. CDR3 loop: CASSFPGSGSGETQYF. CDR3 coding DNA: TGTGCCAGCAGTTTCCCGGGGAGCGGGAGTGGAGAGACCCAGTACTTC.

CDR3 bases: TGTGCCAGCAGTCGAGACAGGGGCTGGGGCTACACCTTC. It yields the protein CASSRDRGWGYTF. V gene TRBV12-3 or TRBV12-4 combines with J gene TRBJ1-2; 8 bases fit TRBD1. The CDR3 sequence is 13 residues long. V dropped 5 bases and J dropped 8; count of bases not matched to a gene: 7.

This chain links TRBV28 with TRBJ1-2, with D possibly TRBD1 on 6 matching bases. Germline CDR1 MDHEN, CDR2 SYDVKM. This CDR3 is 12 amino acids long. V gave up 5 bases and J gave up 3 bases, with 7 bases separating them. The CDR3: CASSHRDYGYTF. The CDR3 DNA reads as TGTGCCAGCAGTCACAGGGACTATGGCTACACCTTC.

The rearrangement links TRBV19 to TRBJ2-5; D unresolved. V lost 8 bases and J 4 bases, leaving 11 bases between the germline ends. Germline CDR1 LNHDA, CDR2 SQIVND (reference sequence). CDR3 size: 12 residues. The CDR3 loop is CASSRQAETQYF. Here the CDR3 DNA reads TGTGCCAGTTCCAGGCAGGCAGAGACCCAGTACTTC.

This sequence joins TRBV7-2 and TRBJ2-3; D might be TRBD2 (7 bases). This CDR3 has 16 amino acids. The V gene's germline CDR1 is SGHTA and CDR2 FQGNSA. V lost 5 bases and J lost 4, with 19 bases in between. The CDR3 DNA sequence: TGTGCCAGCAGCCCGGGGGCCGGCGGGGGCCCAGATACGCAGTATTTT. Protein: CASSPGAGGGPDTQYF.

The chain is built from TRBV11-3 and TRBJ2-2; 8 bases are shared with TRBD1. The germline gives CDR1 SGHNT, CDR2 YENEEA. The CDR3 extends over 15 amino acids. The V gene end was trimmed by 6 bases and the J gene end by 1 base; junction bases not matched to a gene: 4. CDR3 nucleotide sequence: TGTGCCAGCAGGGCCGGACAGGGGAACACCGGGGAGCTGTTTTTT. This sequence encodes CASRAGQGNTGELFF.

The chain employs TRBV7-9 and TRBJ2-7; 7 bases match TRBD1. The CDR3 runs to 13 residues. Germline CDR1 reads SEHNR; CDR2 reads FQNEAQ (reference sequence). V lost 5 bases to trimming and J lost 5 bases; unmatched junction nucleotides: 6. The CDR3 DNA is TGTGCCAGCAGCCTAAAGCAGGGGGACGAGCAGTACTTC. This translates into CASSLKQGDEQYF.

This rearrangement joins TRBV19 to TRBJ1-1; maybe TRBD1 (6 bases). In germline, CDR1 is LNHDA, CDR2 SQIVND (reference sequence). V lost 7 bases, J lost 0 bases, and 12 bases lay in between. This CDR3 has 14 residues. CDR3 protein: CASKDRRMNTEAFF. As DNA, the CDR3 is TGTGCCAGTAAAGACAGGCGTATGAACACTGAAGCTTTCTTT.

The chain couples TRBV10-2 to TRBJ2-7; 8 bases line up with TRBD1. V shed 10 bases, J shed 6 bases, and the junction held 11 bases outside the gene matches. Germline V gives CDR1 WSHSY, CDR2 SAAADI. The CDR3 sequence is 13 residues long. The CDR3 here is CATQQGGLGEQYF. The CDR3 DNA follows: TGCGCCACCCAACAGGGGGGTCTCGGCGAGCAGTACTTC.

The CDR3 reads CASRGDRLGYTF. CDR3 nucleotides: TGCGCCTCCAGGGGGGACAGGCTTGGCTACACCTTC. This chain uses TRBV5-1 with TRBJ1-2; TRBD1 matches 8 bases. There are 12 residues in the CDR3. CDR1 is SGHRS and CDR2 is YFSETQ in the germline V gene. V shed 10 bases, J shed 7 bases, and the junction held 9 bases outside the gene matches.

This rearrangement joins TRBV18 to TRBJ1-1; unclear D gene. The V gene's germline CDR1 is KGHSH and CDR2 LQKENI. This CDR3 comprises 13 residues. The germline V and J ends were trimmed by 2 bases and 1 base, with 5 bases remaining between them. The CDR3 nucleotides are TGTGCCAGCTCACCAACAGCGAACACTGAAGCTTTCTTT. Protein sequence: CASSPTANTEAFF.

The chain is built from TRBV6-2 or TRBV6-3 and TRBJ2-5; D possibly corresponds to TRBD1 (6 bases). V lost 6 bases and J 5 bases, leaving 19 bases between the germline ends. Germline V lookup: CDR1 MNHEY, CDR2 SVGEGT. The length of the CDR3 is 15 residues. The CDR3 nucleotides are TGTGCCAGCAGCTCTCCTATCACAGGGCACGAGACCCAGTACTTC. Its translation: CASSSPITGHETQYF.

J is TRBJ2-3 and V is TRBV9, with TRBD1 identical over 7 bases. CDR3 size: 16 residues. Germline V gene data show CDR1 as SGDLS and CDR2 as YYNGEE. Losses at the gene ends were 1 base for V and 5 bases for J; bases not matched to a gene: 10. As DNA, the CDR3 is TGTGCCAGCAGCGTACATGGGACAGTCCTAGAAGATACGCAGTATTTT. This translates into CASSVHGTVLEDTQYF. The complete variable domain, with remaining parts taken from reference TRBV9 and TRBJ2-3, reads DSGVTQTPKHLITATGQRVTLRCSPRSGDLSVYWYQQSLDQGLQFLIQYYNGEERAKGNILERFSAQQFPDLHSELNLSSLELGDSALYFCASSVHGTVLEDTQYFGPGTRLTVL.

The chain uses TRBV5-1 and TRBJ2-1; D ambiguous. This CDR3 is 14 amino acids long. Per germline, CDR1 SGHRS and CDR2 YFSETQ. V lost 0 bases and J lost 6, with 10 bases in between. The CDR3 region is CASSLERVTNEQFF. DNA for the CDR3: TGCGCCAGCAGCTTGGAACGGGTGACCAATGAGCAGTTCTTC.

The rearrangement links TRBV28 to TRBJ1-4; 7 bases line up with TRBD1. The length of the CDR3 is 19 residues. V trimming: 4 bases; J trimming: 0 bases; junction bases outside the gene matches: 14. CDR1 MDHEN and CDR2 SYDVKM come from the germline V gene. CDR3 DNA sequence: TGTGCCAGCAGTTGGAGGGGGCGCGGTAGGCTGTCAACTAATGAAAAACTGTTTTTT. Translating gives CASSWRGRGRLSTNEKLFF.

J is TRBJ1-5 and V is TRBV10-3; D remains unclear. V shed 3 bases and J shed 5 bases, with 8 bases lying between them. Germline assignment: CDR1 ENHRY and CDR2 SYGVKD. The CDR3 is 13 amino acids. The CDR3 DNA reads TGTGCCATCAGTGATAACCGGGATCAGCCCCAGCATTTT. Translating gives CAISDNRDQPQHF.

The chain is built from TRBV9 and TRBJ1-1; 7 bases map to TRBD1. Germline V gene sequence: CDR1 SGDLS, CDR2 YYNGEE. The trim removed 3 bases at V and 2 bases at J, leaving 10 bases unmatched. The CDR3 is made up of 16 amino acids. Here the CDR3 DNA reads TGTGCCAGCAGCGCCTCCTTGACAGGGCCCAACACTGAAGCTTTCTTT. Translating it yields CASSASLTGPNTEAFF.

V usage is TRBV12-3 or TRBV12-4 and J usage is TRBJ2-2; D not certain. The V end was cut by 7 bases, the J end by 3 bases, with 6 bases between. The CDR3 contains 12 residues. Written as DNA, the CDR3 is TGTGCCAGCACCAGTGACACCGGGGAGCTGTTTTTT. Translating it yields CASTSDTGELFF.